Reported below is one TCR beta chain. Its cognate antigen is unknown. The data were obtained in a study of cytomegalovirus exposure and HLA in healthy donors. Study-level findings and limits: HLA-A and HLA-B allele assignments for most subjects were reportedly predicted accurately using TCR beta sequences. Most TCRs appeared rarely, but some public TCRs recurred in many donors. A previous analysis found most TCR beta V segments productive roughly 87% or roughly 30% of the time.

After removal of 8 bases from V and 8 bases from J, the junction contained 13 bases not matched to a gene. CDR3 length equals 15 residues. CDR1 is MDHEN, CDR2 SYDVKM, per germline. Primers included in the PCR were 60 Vbeta and 13 Jbeta primers. Profiling relied on immunoSEQ multiplex PCR, and the TCRdb table lists in-frame clones only, not all of them. The table has about 120,000 clones, 77% seen once; the top ten hold about 5.8%. The origin of this receptor is a young man in good health and CMV-seropositive. Sequencing was performed on PBMCs. This chain joins TRBV28 and TRBJ1-3, with 9 bases aligning to TRBD1. The CDR3 nucleotides read TGTGCCAGCCGCAACCGGGACAGGGTCGTTCACACCATATATTTT. Protein sequence: CASRNRDRVVHTIYF.